The next 27 T cell receptor beta chains were all read from a single sample in a study of beta chain features in type 1 diabetes. Notes on the study in general: Type 1 diabetes patients had TCRB CDR3s that were shorter (moderately but significantly so) in all four CD4+ subsets.

Isolated RNA was reverse transcribed in full, so expressed TCRB transcripts were sequenced. Here immunoSEQ multiplex PCR was the method, and the copy in TCRdb shows in-frame clones only, minus some. Of 200,000 to 300,000 clones listed, about 11% are singletons. These receptors have no identified antigens. Sequencing was done on a sample of naive CD4+ T cells from blood. Receptors originate from a man aged 30-40 years with type 1 diabetes.

The V gene is TRBV9, the J gene TRBJ2-7, with TRBD2 matching over 8 bases. CDR1 SGDLS and CDR2 YYNGEE come from the germline V gene. The CDR3 consists of 15 residues. After removal of 2 bases from V and 0 bases from J, the junction contained 4 bases not matched to a gene. The CDR3 reads CASSVDRGGSYEQYF. In DNA, the CDR3 is TGTGCCAGCAGCGTTGATCGGGGGGGCTCCTACGAGCAGTACTTC.

This clone came up a few times. The chain recombines TRBV29-1 with TRBJ1-2; D uncertain. This CDR3 has 12 amino acids. Germline V gene lookup returns CDR1 SQVTM and CDR2 ANQGSEA. V was trimmed by 4 bases and J by 1 base, leaving 7 bases between them. DNA for the CDR3: TGCAGCGTTGCTATGAGTAACTATGGCTACACCTTC. This gives the protein CSVAMSNYGYTF.

The sample holds a few counts of this clone. The genes are TRBV4-3 and TRBJ2-2, with D tentatively TRBD1 (5 bases). CDR3 size: 15 residues. Germline assignment: CDR1 LGHNA and CDR2 YSLEER. Trimming removed 2 bases at V and 4 bases at J, with 11 bases between. The CDR3 spells CASSQHWTTTGELFF. The DNA of the CDR3 is TGCGCCAGCAGCCAACACTGGACAACCACCGGGGAGCTGTTTTTT.

This clone was observed a handful of times. This chain links TRBV2 with TRBJ1-6; no clear D gene. Per germline, CDR1 SNHLY and CDR2 FYNNEI. Trimming removed 7 bases at V and 8 bases at J, with 9 bases between. The CDR3 consists of 12 residues. The chain's CDR3 is CASKIPDSPLHF. The CDR3 coding sequence is TGTGCCAGCAAAATCCCAGATTCACCCCTCCACTTT.

This clone was found a few times. V and J are TRBV28 and TRBJ2-1; 8 nucleotides align to TRBD2. From germline, CDR1 is MDHEN and CDR2 SYDVKM. The CDR3 covers 15 residues. Trimming cost V 5 bases and J 4 bases; bases outside gene matches: 7. The CDR3 region is CASSTGGGKYNEQFF. In DNA, the CDR3 is TGTGCCAGCAGTACCGGGGGGGGCAAGTACAATGAGCAGTTCTTC.

The chain is built from TRBV5-1 and TRBJ2-1, with D possibly being TRBD2 (6 bases). This CDR3 comprises 15 residues. Looked up from germline, CDR1 is SGHRS and CDR2 is YFSETQ. The germline V and J ends were trimmed by 4 bases and 6 bases, with 17 bases remaining between them. The CDR3 sequence is CASSPPGGEGNEQFF. The CDR3 bases are TGCGCCAGCAGCCCCCCCGGGGGTGAAGGCAATGAGCAGTTCTTC.

The V and J genes are TRBV6-1 and TRBJ1-4; 7 nucleotides agree with TRBD1. This CDR3 has 17 amino acids. V dropped 1 base and J dropped 7; count of bases not matched to a gene: 12. CDR1 is MNHNS and CDR2 is SASEGT in the germline V gene. The CDR3 is CASSEVWRDSGGEKLFF. DNA of the CDR3: TGTGCCAGCAGTGAAGTGTGGAGGGACAGTGGAGGTGAAAAACTGTTTTTT.

This chain uses TRBV7-8 with TRBJ1-1, with 7 bases that match TRBD1. This CDR3 has 15 residues. V lost 0 bases to trimming and J lost 0 bases; unmatched junction nucleotides: 1. Germline V gives CDR1 SGHVS, CDR2 FQNEAQ. The CDR3 DNA sequence: TGTGCCAGCAGCTTAGCGGGGACAGTGAACACTGAAGCTTTCTTT. Protein sequence: CASSLAGTVNTEAFF.

The rearrangement uses TRBV6-1 and TRBJ2-5, with 7 bases lining up with TRBD1. This CDR3 has 14 amino acids. The V and J ends lost 0 bases and 5 bases, in that order; junction bases with no gene match: 3. Germline assignment: CDR1 MNHNS and CDR2 SASEGT. CDR3 sequence: CASSEAGGRETQYF. The CDR3 bases are TGTGCCAGCAGTGAAGCAGGGGGCCGGGAGACCCAGTACTTC.

The chain joins TRBV7-2 to TRBJ1-2; 7 nucleotides line up with TRBD1. Losses at the gene ends were 3 bases for V and 4 bases for J; bases not matched to a gene: 5. Germline assignment: CDR1 SGHTA and CDR2 FQGNSA. The CDR3 covers 14 residues. DNA for the CDR3: TGTGCCAGCAGCTTTACGACAGGGATCTATGGCTACACCTTC. This gives the protein CASSFTTGIYGYTF.

The chain joins TRBV30 to TRBJ1-5; possibly TRBD1 for D (6 bases). CDR1 is GTSNPN and CDR2 is SVGIG in the germline V gene (reference sequence). This CDR3 is 13 amino acids long. Trimming pared 0 bases from V and 9 bases from J, leaving 12 bases between. CDR3 nucleotides: TGTGCCTGGAGTGTCGAGGGGGAGGGGCCCCAGCATTTT. This sequence encodes CAWSVEGEGPQHF.

V is TRBV27 and J is TRBJ2-7, with 10 bases matching TRBD1. The CDR3 is 14 amino acids. The germline CDR1 and CDR2 sequences are MNHEY and SMNVEV (reference sequence). The V and J ends lost 6 bases and 4 bases, in that order; junction bases with no gene match: 6. CDR3 region: CASSWDRGRYEQYF. In nucleotides, the CDR3 is TGTGCCAGCAGCTGGGACAGGGGACGTTACGAGCAGTACTTC.

This clone was counted between two and nine times. The chain carries TRBV15 and TRBJ2-1; TRBD2 matches 8 bases. Germline CDR1 is LNHNV and CDR2 is YYDKDF (reference sequence). The trim removed 2 bases at V and 12 bases at J, leaving 3 bases unmatched. This CDR3 contains 12 residues. CDR3: CATSRTSGGQFF. The CDR3 DNA reads TGTGCCACCAGCAGAACAAGCGGGGGGCAGTTCTTC.

The sample holds a few counts of this clone. The J gene is TRBJ1-5, the V gene TRBV15; D not certain. Germline-derived CDR1 and CDR2 are LNHNV and YYDKDF (reference sequence). CDR3 size: 17 residues. V was cut by 0 bases and J by 2 bases, with 14 bases left in between. The chain's CDR3 is CATSRDKGRRGNQPQHF. CDR3 coding DNA: TGTGCCACCAGCAGAGATAAGGGAAGGAGGGGCAATCAGCCCCAGCATTTT.

The V gene is TRBV11-2, the J gene TRBJ2-3; D is perhaps TRBD2 (5 bases). In germline, CDR1 is SGHAT, CDR2 FQNNGV. The CDR3 has 14 amino acids. Trimming cost V 1 base and J 2 bases, with 7 bases left between them. CDR3 in amino acids: CASSLVLATDTQYF. CDR3 DNA: TGTGCCAGCAGCTTAGTGCTAGCCACAGATACGCAGTATTTT.

The V gene is TRBV30, the J gene TRBJ2-7; 8 bases match TRBD1. Germline V lookup: CDR1 GTSNPN, CDR2 SVGIG (reference sequence). This CDR3 has 16 residues. Trimming at V came to 3 bases and at J to 3 bases, leaving 13 bases not matched to a gene. DNA of the CDR3: TGTGCCTGGAGGCGGCAGGACAGGGATTTACTCTACGAGCAGTACTTC. Translated: CAWRRQDRDLLYEQYF.

This clone has a handful of counts. The genes are TRBV7-9 and TRBJ1-1; TRBD1 matches at 9 bases. The length of the CDR3 is 15 residues. Germline V gene lookup returns CDR1 SEHNR and CDR2 FQNEAQ (reference sequence). With V trimmed by 7 bases and J by 11 bases, 17 bases remained unmatched. In nucleotides, the CDR3 is TGTGCCAGCACCGATATCACCGGGACAGGGCTGAGGGCTTTCTTT. Protein product: CASTDITGTGLRAFF. Drawing the rest from reference TRBV7-9 and TRBJ1-1, the complete variable domain is DTGVSQNPRHKITKRGQNVTFRCDPISEHNRLYWYRQTLGQGPEFLTYFQNEAQLEKSRLLSDRFSAERPKGSFSTLEIQRTEQGDSAMYLCASTDITGTGLRAFFGQGTRLTVV.

This chain links TRBV11-2 with TRBJ2-1, with 9 bases identical to TRBD2. V gave up 6 bases and J gave up 7 bases; unmatched junction bases: 10. CDR3 size: 15 residues. Looked up from germline, CDR1 is SGHAT and CDR2 is FQNNGV. CDR3 sequence: CASSSTAGGFNEQFF. CDR3 in DNA: TGTGCCAGCAGTTCAACGGCGGGGGGGTTTAATGAGCAGTTCTTC.

This clone was detected a few times. The rearrangement joins TRBV21-1 to TRBJ2-7; the table calls TRBD2, which could not be checked here. TRBV21-1 is reported as a pseudogene. There are 14 residues in the CDR3. CDR3 bases: TGTGCCAGCAACTCCGGCGGGCGGTCCTACGAGCAGTACTTC. Translated, it gives CASNSGGRSYEQYF.

The V and J genes are TRBV7-9 and TRBJ2-7, with 8 bases lining up with TRBD1. This CDR3 is 15 amino acids long. V lost 8 bases to trimming and J lost 5 bases; unmatched junction nucleotides: 14. Germline V gene data show CDR1 as SEHNR and CDR2 as FQNEAQ (reference sequence). The CDR3, as DNA: TGTGCCAGCTCTTCAGGGGGCAGGGGGTTGAACGAGCAGTACTTC. Its translation is CASSSGGRGLNEQYF.

In its sample, this clone was seen a few times. This chain links TRBV19 with TRBJ1-5; D remains ambiguous. The CDR3 sequence is 15 residues long. V was clipped by 3 bases and J by 4 bases, with 13 bases between them. The germline gives CDR1 LNHDA, CDR2 SQIVND (reference sequence). As DNA, the CDR3 is TGTGCCAGTAGTATGAAGAAGGGAGGGAATCAGCCCCAGCATTTT. Amino acid sequence: CASSMKKGGNQPQHF. Full variable domain (outside the CDR3, taken from reference TRBV19 and TRBJ1-5): DGGITQSPKYLFRKEGQNVTLSCEQNLNHDAMYWYRQDPGQGLRLIYYSQIVNDFQKGDIAEGYSVSREKKESFPLTVTSAQKNPTAFYLCASSMKKGGNQPQHFGDGTRLSIL.

The CDR3 sequence: CASSQGSTETQYF. As DNA, the CDR3 is TGTGCCAGCAGCCAGGGGAGTACGGAGACCCAGTACTTC. V is TRBV5-6 and J is TRBJ2-5, with D perhaps matching TRBD1 (6 bases). The germline V and J ends were trimmed by 4 bases and 5 bases, with 12 bases remaining between them. CDR1 SGHDT and CDR2 YYEEEE come from the germline V gene. This CDR3 comprises 13 residues.

This clone was recorded a few times. In the same sample, other DNA sequences code for this CDR3. This sequence joins TRBV5-1 and TRBJ2-1; 7 bases are a match to TRBD2. CDR1 and CDR2 (germline): SGHRS, YFSETQ. Trimming at V came to 4 bases and at J to 7 bases, leaving 11 bases not matched to a gene. The CDR3 runs to 15 residues. The CDR3 DNA follows: TGCGCCAGCAGCCTATTAGCGGGCGGTAATAATGAGCAGTTCTTC. Translating gives CASSLLAGGNNEQFF. Together with reference TRBV5-1 and TRBJ2-1, the CDR3 gives the full variable domain: KAGVTQTPRYLIKTRGQQVTLSCSPISGHRSVSWYQQTPGQGLQFLFEYFSETQRNKGNFPGRFSGRQFSNSRSEMNVSTLELGDSALYLCASSLLAGGNNEQFFGPGTRLTVL.

This chain uses TRBV28 with TRBJ1-1, with 10 bases lining up with TRBD1. The CDR3 contains 13 residues. Germline V gives CDR1 MDHEN, CDR2 SYDVKM. The V and J ends lost 8 bases and 12 bases, in that order; junction bases with no gene match: 12. In DNA form, the CDR3 reads TGTGCCAGCTCCCCCGGGGGACAGGGGATAACTTTCTTT. As protein: CASSPGGQGITFF.

V is TRBV2 and J is TRBJ2-7, with a tentative D call TRBD2 (5 bases). The V end was cut by 8 bases, the J end by 3 bases, with 11 bases between. From germline, CDR1 is SNHLY and CDR2 FYNNEI. This CDR3 spans 12 amino acids. The CDR3 sequence is CASRTDRYEQYF. CDR3 coding DNA: TGTGCCAGCCGGACTGACCGCTACGAGCAGTACTTC.

The chain employs TRBV6-6 and TRBJ1-2; D not certain. Germline lookup yields CDR1 MNHNY and CDR2 SVGAGI (reference sequence). CDR3 length: 12 amino acids. V lost 10 bases to trimming and J lost 4 bases, with 13 bases between them. The CDR3 sequence: CATNPFSYGYTF. CDR3 nucleotide sequence: TGTGCCACCAACCCGTTTAGCTATGGCTACACCTTC.

This clone was detected a few times. The junction shows a germline mismatch at one end, possibly a read error. The chain uses TRBV7-6 and TRBJ2-2; no firm D call. Germline lookup yields CDR1 SGHVS and CDR2 FNYEAQ. CDR3 size: 15 residues. The CDR3 bases are TGTGCTAGCAGCTTAGAAGAGATGAACACCGGGGAGCTGTTTTTT. This codes for CASSLEEMNTGELFF. The full variable domain, completed using reference TRBV7-6 and TRBJ2-2, is GAGVSQSPRYKVTKRGQDVALRCDPISGHVSLYWYRQALGQGPEFLTYFNYEAQQDKSGLPNDRFSAERPEGSISTLTIQRTEQRDSAMYRCASSLEEMNTGELFFGEGSRLTVL.